Presented here are 29 T cell receptor beta chains from one specimen sequenced in a study of shared clonotypes between healthy human individuals. Produced via immunoSEQ multiplex PCR; TCRdb's table is partial and in-frame only. Here the sample spans 950,000 to 1,100,000 clones, roughly 75% being singletons. Input material: memory CD4+ T cells sorted from blood. Indicated subset: CD45RA-negative fraction. The source is a man younger than 35 in good health.

The chain carries TRBV11-2 and TRBJ1-3; no firm D call. CDR3 length equals 13 residues. CDR1 is SGHAT and CDR2 is FQNNGV in the germline V gene. V was cut by 0 bases and J by 12 bases, with 12 bases left in between. The CDR3 DNA reads as TGTGCCAGCAGCTTAGATCTACAGCAGAACATATATTTT. Amino acids: CASSLDLQQNIYF.

This clone was observed a single time. The J gene is TRBJ1-4, the V gene TRBV29-1; 7 bases align to TRBD1. Germline loops: CDR1 SQVTM, CDR2 ANQGSEA. This CDR3 has 15 amino acids. The J segment lost 1 base and the V segment lost 4 bases, leaving 6 bases of the junction unmatched. CDR3 residues: CSVARTGGTNEKLFF. CDR3 sequence (DNA): TGCAGCGTTGCAAGGACAGGAGGAACTAATGAAAAACTGTTTTTT.

The J gene is TRBJ2-7, the V gene TRBV11-3; D is undetermined. V lost 5 bases, J lost 6 bases, and 8 bases lay in between. CDR3 size: 11 residues. The V gene's germline CDR1 is SGHNT and CDR2 YENEEA. The CDR3 is CASSLRAEQYF. In nucleotides, the CDR3 is TGTGCCAGCAGCCTTCGGGCCGAGCAGTACTTC.

The chain is built from TRBV5-1 and TRBJ2-7; D remains unclear. Germline CDR1 SGHRS, CDR2 YFSETQ. There are 12 residues in the CDR3. The ends were cut back, 3 bases at V and 3 bases at J, with 7 bases in the middle. The CDR3 coding sequence is TGCGCCAGCAGCTCGACAAACTACGAGCAGTACTTC. Its translation: CASSSTNYEQYF.

The rearrangement joins TRBV11-2 to TRBJ1-3; 8 positions match TRBD1. The CDR3 consists of 16 residues. CDR1 is SGHAT, CDR2 FQNNGV, per germline. V was pared by 4 bases and J by 4 bases, with 9 bases of the junction left unmatched. The CDR3 DNA reads as TGTGCCAGCAGCTCCCGGACAGGGCCTAACGGAAACACCATATATTTT. Protein sequence: CASSSRTGPNGNTIYF.

In DNA form, the CDR3 reads TGTGCTAGTGGTTCTTACAGGGGGGGTAACTATGGCTACACCTTC. Its translation: CASGSYRGGNYGYTF. The J gene is TRBJ1-2, the V gene TRBV12-5, with 8 nucleotides matching TRBD1. The CDR3 loop spans 15 amino acids. With V trimmed by 4 bases and J by 1 base, 5 bases remained unmatched. Germline V CDR1 and CDR2: LGHNT, FRNRAP.

This clone was seen a handful of times. The genes are TRBV7-2 and TRBJ2-3; no clear D. V was clipped by 5 bases and J by 11 bases, with 17 bases between them. This CDR3 contains 13 residues. CDR1 is SGHTA and CDR2 is FQGNSA in the germline V gene. The CDR3 bases are TGTGCCAGCAGCCCCTACACATACCCAGGGCAGTATTTT. It specifies CASSPYTYPGQYF.

The rearrangement joins TRBV5-1 to TRBJ2-5; unclear D gene. The CDR3 spans 13 residues. Germline values: CDR1 SGHRS, CDR2 YFSETQ. Trimming stripped 1 base from V and 5 bases from J, with 9 bases between. The CDR3 DNA reads as TGCGCCAGCAGCTTGAGTGGGTTGGAGACCCAGTACTTC. As protein: CASSLSGLETQYF.

This clone appeared a few times. The rearrangement links TRBV6-4 to TRBJ2-1, with TRBD2 identical over 7 bases. Germline values: CDR1 MRHNA, CDR2 SNTAGT. Trimming cost V 0 bases and J 1 base; bases outside gene matches: 0. This CDR3 is 15 amino acids long. CDR3 DNA sequence: TGTGCCAGCAGTGACTCTAGCGGGTCCTACAATGAGCAGTTCTTC. This codes for CASSDSSGSYNEQFF.

Regarding this clone: The sample has other DNA sequences that encode this CDR3 too. The CDR3 bases are TGTGCCAGCCGAACAGGGGGGGACACCGGGGAGCTGTTTTTT. Its translation: CASRTGGDTGELFF. The chain links TRBV28 to TRBJ2-2, with D possibly being TRBD1 (8 bases). The length of the CDR3 is 14 residues. Trimming left V 8 bases short and J 3 bases short, with 13 bases between. Germline CDR1 reads MDHEN; CDR2 reads SYDVKM. Full variable domain (missing parts from reference TRBV28 and TRBJ2-2): DVKVTQSSRYLVKRTGEKVFLECVQDMDHENMFWYRQDPGLGLRLIYFSYDVKMKEKGDIPEGYSVSREKKERFSLILESASTNQTSMYLCASRTGGDTGELFFGEGSRLTVL.

V usage is TRBV7-8 and J usage is TRBJ1-1; D remains unclear. CDR1 and CDR2 (germline): SGHVS, FQNEAQ. V gave up 4 bases and J gave up 0 bases, with 6 bases separating them. The length of the CDR3 is 13 residues. The CDR3 region is CASSYSMNTEAFF. The CDR3 DNA is TGTGCCAGCAGCTACTCCATGAACACTGAAGCTTTCTTT.

In its sample, this clone was seen a few times. The chain couples TRBV6-5 to TRBJ1-6; D uncertain. Germline CDR1 is MNHEY and CDR2 is SVGAGI. The CDR3 has 14 amino acids. Trimming removed 6 bases from V and 4 bases from J, with 10 bases in between. The CDR3 region has the DNA TGTGCCAGCAGCCGTGCTAAGTATAATTCACCCCTCCACTTT. Translation: CASSRAKYNSPLHF.

Here the CDR3 reads CASSQQINYGYTF. CDR3 in DNA: TGTGCCAGCAGCCAACAGATTAACTATGGCTACACCTTC. The gene calls are TRBV6-5 and TRBJ1-2, with D unclear. Trimming shortened V by 6 bases and J by 1 base, and 9 bases separated the two germline ends. The CDR3 length is 13 residues. The V gene's germline CDR1 is MNHEY and CDR2 SVGAGI.

The chain uses TRBV11-2 and TRBJ2-5; tentatively, D is TRBD1 (6 bases). Germline-derived CDR1 and CDR2 are SGHAT and FQNNGV. CDR3 length: 16 residues. Trimming removed 5 bases from V and 5 bases from J, with 21 bases in between. The CDR3 here is CASSQTGTSREETQYF. The CDR3, as DNA: TGTGCCAGCAGCCAGACCGGGACATCCAGGGAGGAGACCCAGTACTTC.

This chain uses TRBV6-6 with TRBJ2-7; perhaps TRBD1 as D (6 bases). The V gene lost 2 bases and the J gene lost 1 base, with 15 bases spanning the gap. CDR1 is MNHNY, CDR2 SVGAGI, per germline (reference sequence). The CDR3 is made up of 16 amino acids. The CDR3 region has the DNA TGTGCCAGCAGTTACGGTCGAACCGGGACATCCTACGAGCAGTACTTC. Translation gives CASSYGRTGTSYEQYF.

V is TRBV27 and J is TRBJ2-5; 9 bases are a match to TRBD1. The J call may not be correct, given that the DNA end is closer to TRBJ2-7. CDR3 size: 15 residues. Germline V gene sequence: CDR1 MNHEY, CDR2 SMNVEV (reference sequence). This CDR3 reads CASRGRPGQGYEQYF. CDR3 DNA sequence: TGTGCCAGCAGAGGGCGTCCGGGACAGGGCTACGAGCAGTACTTC.

This chain connects TRBV5-1 to TRBJ2-1, with TRBD2 matching 10 bases. CDR3 length: 16 amino acids. After removal of 0 bases from V and 8 bases from J, the junction contained 8 bases not matched to a gene. CDR1 and CDR2 (germline): SGHRS, YFSETQ. In DNA form, the CDR3 reads TGCGCCAGCAGCTTGGCCCTAGCGGGGGCCTTAGATGAGCAGTTCTTC. This sequence encodes CASSLALAGALDEQFF.

Concerning this clone: The sample has other DNA sequences that encode this CDR3 too. V usage is TRBV9 and J usage is TRBJ1-1; D gene uncertain. Trimming cost V 4 bases and J 0 bases, with 10 bases left between them. Germline CDR1 SGDLS, CDR2 YYNGEE. The length of the CDR3 is 14 residues. The CDR3, as DNA: TGTGCCAGCAGCCCCTCTGGGTTGAACACTGAAGCTTTCTTT. It yields the protein CASSPSGLNTEAFF. Full variable domain (outside the CDR3, taken from reference TRBV9 and TRBJ1-1): DSGVTQTPKHLITATGQRVTLRCSPRSGDLSVYWYQQSLDQGLQFLIQYYNGEERAKGNILERFSAQQFPDLHSELNLSSLELGDSALYFCASSPSGLNTEAFFGQGTRLTVV.

This rearrangement joins TRBV7-2 to TRBJ2-2, with D unclear. Germline values: CDR1 SGHTA, CDR2 FQGNSA. V lost 3 bases to trimming and J lost 1 base, with 9 bases between them. The CDR3 sequence is 15 residues long. CDR3 in DNA: TGTGCCAGCAGCTTTAAGTTCGGGAACACCGGGGAGCTGTTTTTT. This translates into CASSFKFGNTGELFF.

This clone appeared a few times. This specimen includes other DNA sequences encoding the same CDR3. CDR3: CASSLGQDTEAFF. CDR3 DNA: TGCGCCAGCAGCTTGGGGCAGGACACTGAAGCTTTCTTT. The chain joins TRBV5-1 to TRBJ1-1; D call uncertain. This CDR3 has 13 residues. The V end was cut by 0 bases, the J end by 3 bases, with 6 bases between. Per germline, CDR1 SGHRS and CDR2 YFSETQ.

The chain carries TRBV30 and TRBJ2-3, with D unresolved. This CDR3 is 15 amino acids long. V was trimmed by 0 bases and J by 0 bases, leaving 10 bases between them. Per the germline V gene, CDR1 is GTSNPN and CDR2 is SVGIG (reference sequence). CDR3 loop: CAWSVSTASTDTQYF. The CDR3 nucleotides read TGTGCCTGGAGTGTTTCTACTGCTAGCACAGATACGCAGTATTTT.

This chain links TRBV5-1 with TRBJ2-2; tentative D call: TRBD2 (5 bases). The CDR3 has 15 amino acids. Germline loops: CDR1 SGHRS, CDR2 YFSETQ. The V end was cut by 0 bases, the J end by 4 bases, with 10 bases between. DNA of the CDR3: TGCGCCAGCAGCTTGGTACTAGTGGGCACCGGGGAGCTGTTTTTT. It encodes CASSLVLVGTGELFF.

This chain connects TRBV5-4 to TRBJ2-7, with a tentative D call TRBD2 (6 bases). Looked up from germline, CDR1 is SGHNT and CDR2 is YYREEE (reference sequence). V lost 3 bases, J lost 2 bases, and 9 bases lay in between. The CDR3 is made up of 13 amino acids. The CDR3: CASSSGVTYEQYF. The CDR3 DNA follows: TGTGCCAGCAGCTCGGGGGTAACCTACGAGCAGTACTTC.

About this clone: Other DNA sequences of this sample code for an identical CDR3. The chain carries TRBV18 and TRBJ2-3, with 7 bases identical to TRBD2. V was clipped by 3 bases and J by 4 bases; unmatched bases: 4. The CDR3 runs to 14 residues. Germline V gives CDR1 KGHSH, CDR2 LQKENI. The DNA of the CDR3 is TGTGCCAGCTCACCCCAGGGAGGGCCAGATACGCAGTATTTT. Protein product: CASSPQGGPDTQYF.

This clone has a handful of counts. The chain combines TRBV19 with TRBJ2-1; D call uncertain. This CDR3 contains 11 residues. Germline V gene sequence: CDR1 LNHDA, CDR2 SQIVND (reference sequence). The V and J ends lost 10 bases and 10 bases respectively, with 14 bases between them. The CDR3 DNA reads TGTGCCACTACCCTCGAGACGGAGCAGTTCTTC. The encoded protein is CATTLETEQFF.

With regard to this clone: Other DNA sequences of this sample code for an identical CDR3. V is TRBV20-1 and J is TRBJ1-2; D ambiguous. Germline loops: CDR1 DFQATT, CDR2 SNEGSKA (reference sequence). V was trimmed by 6 bases and J by 3 bases, leaving 8 bases between them. This CDR3 is 11 amino acids long. CDR3 DNA: TGCAGTGCCCGACCTGACTATGGCTACACCTTC. Amino acid sequence: CSARPDYGYTF.

The rearrangement links TRBV25-1 to TRBJ1-3, with 7 bases identical to TRBD1. The CDR3 is made up of 15 amino acids. In germline, CDR1 is MGHDK, CDR2 SYGVNS. J lost 2 bases, V lost 3 bases, and 4 bases had no gene match. The CDR3 DNA sequence: TGTGCCAGCAGTGATGCCGGGACAGCTGGAAACACCATATATTTT. Translating gives CASSDAGTAGNTIYF.

The rearrangement joins TRBV30 to TRBJ2-7; D call uncertain. V lost 0 bases to trimming and J lost 7 bases, with 10 bases between them. Looked up from germline, CDR1 is GTSNPN and CDR2 is SVGIG (reference sequence). The CDR3 consists of 12 residues. This CDR3 reads CAWSVRTLEQYF. Here the CDR3 DNA reads TGTGCCTGGAGTGTACGAACCTTAGAGCAGTACTTC. Filled out from reference TRBV30 and TRBJ2-7, the complete variable domain reads SQTIHQWPATLVQPVGSPLSLECTVEGTSNPNLYWYRQAAGRGLQLLFYSVGIGQISSEVPQNLSASRPQDRQFILSSKKLLLSDSGFYLCAWSVRTLEQYFGPGTRLTVT.

CDR3 residues: CASSNRDRDGYTF. CDR3 sequence (DNA): TGTGCCAGCAGTAACCGGGACAGGGATGGCTACACCTTC. This chain joins TRBV28 and TRBJ1-2; 9 bases match TRBD1. The V segment lost 5 bases and the J segment 6 bases; nucleotides outside the gene matches: 4. CDR1 and CDR2 from the germline V gene are MDHEN and SYDVKM. CDR3 length: 13 residues.